This TCR beta chain is from a study of spatial heterogeneity in lung cancer. Study details: Detection of beta-chain sequences consistently exceeded that of alpha-chain sequences.

Study-wide results and limits: Circulating ubiquitous expanded tumor TCRs were observed more frequently at resection than at follow-up.

This clonotype was seen a handful of times. Its antigen remains unidentified. Time point in this sample: sample taken at primary tumor resection. Frozen PBMC, nontumor lung or tumor provided whole RNA, which was sequenced unsorted. The cohort: some 73 early-stage, untreated non-small cell lung cancer patients. Unique molecular identifiers tagged every individual TCR cDNA molecule. TCRdb re-derived calls from the 5' RACE reads in MiXCR, one entry per CDR3 protein. The top ten hold roughly 15% of the sample, which has about 60,000 distinct CDR3 sequences, about 8% seen once. V lost 4 bases, J lost 0 bases, and 3 bases stayed unmatched. Germline V CDR1 and CDR2: SGHRS, YFSETQ. CDR3 length equals 16 residues.

Sequencing used PBMCs, obtained at surgery. The TCR originated in a female donor with early-stage non-small cell lung cancer. This rearrangement joins TRBV5-1 to TRBJ2-6; TRBD1 aligns across 8 bases. CDR3: CASSGDRFSGANVLTF. In DNA form, the CDR3 reads TGCGCCAGCAGCGGGGACAGGTTCTCTGGGGCCAACGTCCTGACTTTC.